This T cell receptor (beta chain) was observed in a study of Ad26.COV2.S vaccination and SARS-CoV-2 variants. The CDR3 sequence is 11 residues long. The treatment denotes: approximately 18 received Ad26.COV2.S at low or high dose, single or two shots; about 5 received placebo; per-sample allocation not given. Day 63 after the first vaccine or placebo injection was the time point for sampling. This table comes from immunoSEQ multiplex PCR, and its TCRdb copy is limited to in-frame clones, with some not included. Seen here are 200,000 to 300,000 clones, about 83% observed once, and the top ten hold less than 3.5%.

The V call is TRBV21-1, the J call TRBJ1-5. TRBV21-1 is marked as a pseudogene. The sample was peripheral blood, taken in a trial of Ad26.COV2.S vaccine versus placebo. This clonotype was obtained from a person aged 18 to 59 who received the Ad26.COV2.S COVID-19 vaccine or a placebo. The CDR3 coding sequence is TGTGCCAGCAGCAATAGTCAGGGACGGCATTTT. Its translation is CASSNSQGRHF.